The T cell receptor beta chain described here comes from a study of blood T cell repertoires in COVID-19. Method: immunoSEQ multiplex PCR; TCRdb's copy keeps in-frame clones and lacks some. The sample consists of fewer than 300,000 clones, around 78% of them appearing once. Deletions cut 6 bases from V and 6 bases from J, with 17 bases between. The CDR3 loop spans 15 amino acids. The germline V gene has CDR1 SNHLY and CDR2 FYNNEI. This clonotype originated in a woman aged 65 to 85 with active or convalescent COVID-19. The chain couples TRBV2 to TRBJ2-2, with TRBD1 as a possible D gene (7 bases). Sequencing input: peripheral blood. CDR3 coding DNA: TGTGCCAGCAGCGGTGAGGCAGGGGGGCCCGGGGAGCTGTTTTTT. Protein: CASSGEAGGPGELFF.